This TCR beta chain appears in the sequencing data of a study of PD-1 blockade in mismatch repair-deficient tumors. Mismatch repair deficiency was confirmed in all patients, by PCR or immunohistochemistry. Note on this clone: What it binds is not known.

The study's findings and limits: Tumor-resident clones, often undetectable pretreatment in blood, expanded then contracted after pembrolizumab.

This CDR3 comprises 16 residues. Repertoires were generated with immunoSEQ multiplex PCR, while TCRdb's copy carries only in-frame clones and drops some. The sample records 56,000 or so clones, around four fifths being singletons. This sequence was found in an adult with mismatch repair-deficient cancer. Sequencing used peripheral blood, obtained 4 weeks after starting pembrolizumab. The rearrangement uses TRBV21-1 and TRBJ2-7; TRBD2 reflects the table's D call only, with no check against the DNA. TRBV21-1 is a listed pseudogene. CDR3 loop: CASSNDGLAEVQEQYF. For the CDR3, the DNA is TGTGCCAGCAGCAACGATGGACTAGCGGAAGTTCAGGAGCAGTACTTC.